The 20 T cell receptor beta chains in this list originate from one sample, sequenced in a study of a mutant IDH1 vaccine in newly diagnosed glioma. Sequencing used immunoSEQ multiplex PCR; TCRdb keeps in-frame clones, though not all of them. The sample carries about 66,000 clones, approximately 86% recorded once. Time point here: baseline, week 1 (first vaccination visit). The sample's treatment: pre-vaccination baseline after standard-of-care therapy. This specimen was PBMCs, taken from a glioma patient treated with radiotherapy, temozolomide or both. Source of these receptors: a man aged 30 to 45 with glioma.

The rearrangement joins TRBV5-5 to TRBJ2-1, with D unresolved. V was trimmed by 0 bases and J by 6 bases, leaving 4 bases between them. CDR3 length equals 12 residues. Germline V gene lookup returns CDR1 SGHKS and CDR2 YYEKEE (reference sequence). CDR3 region: CASSLGSNEQFF. The CDR3 region has the DNA TGTGCCAGCAGCTTGGGGTCCAATGAGCAGTTCTTC.

This clone appeared a single time. This chain's CDR3 is CASSLQGSGVYGYTF. CDR3 in DNA: TGTGCCAGTAGTTTACAGGGGTCCGGTGTCTATGGCTACACCTTC. The chain carries TRBV19 and TRBJ1-2, with 7 bases that match TRBD1. Germline CDR1 is LNHDA and CDR2 is SQIVND (reference sequence). With 5 bases clipped from V and 4 bases from J, the junction kept 10 bases outside the gene matches. The CDR3 has 15 residues.

V usage is TRBV7-9 and J usage is TRBJ1-4; the D gene is possibly TRBD1 (5 bases). CDR3 length: 17 amino acids. The V gene lost 5 bases and the J gene lost 3 bases, with 19 bases spanning the gap. The germline CDR1 and CDR2 sequences are SEHNR and FQNEAQ (reference sequence). CDR3 region: CASSPSLGGSANEKLFF. CDR3 bases: TGTGCCAGCAGCCCATCTCTGGGGGGGTCGGCTAATGAAAAACTGTTTTTT.

The chain couples TRBV7-9 to TRBJ2-3, with 12 bases fitting TRBD1. CDR1 SEHNR and CDR2 FQNEAQ come from the germline V gene (reference sequence). J was trimmed by 3 bases and V by 5 bases; bases with no gene match: 6. The CDR3 is 16 residues long. The CDR3 DNA reads as TGTGCCAGCAGCCCAGGGACAGGGGGCCGGACAGATACGCAGTATTTT. Translated, it gives CASSPGTGGRTDTQYF.

V usage is TRBV7-6 and J usage is TRBJ2-5; 8 bases align to TRBD1. Judging by the DNA end, TRBJ2-7 fits better; the J call may be wrong. The germline CDR1 and CDR2 sequences are SGHVS and FNYEAQ. The CDR3 extends over 16 amino acids. The CDR3 DNA sequence: TGTGCCAGCAGCCCAAGGACAGGGACCAGCTCCTACGAGCAGTACTTC. Its protein product is CASSPRTGTSSYEQYF.

The rearrangement joins TRBV11-3 to TRBJ2-7; D is possibly TRBD2 (5 bases). Germline CDR1 reads SGHNT; CDR2 reads YENEEA. Trimming cost V 4 bases and J 7 bases, with 20 bases left between them. The length of the CDR3 is 15 residues. The chain's CDR3 is CASSYERGPWREQYF. Written as DNA, the CDR3 is TGTGCCAGCAGCTACGAGCGAGGCCCATGGAGGGAGCAGTACTTC.

The chain combines TRBV15 with TRBJ2-7, with TRBD2 matching over 7 bases. The CDR3 contains 15 residues. Looked up from germline, CDR1 is LNHNV and CDR2 is YYDKDF (reference sequence). V lost 5 bases to trimming and J lost 0 bases; unmatched junction nucleotides: 7. The CDR3 region has the DNA TGTGCCACCAGCGGGAGGGACGGAGGCTCCTACGAGCAGTACTTC. As protein: CATSGRDGGSYEQYF.

The V and J genes are TRBV13 and TRBJ2-2; D gene unclear. V gave up 3 bases and J gave up 4 bases, with 3 bases separating them. Germline CDR1 and CDR2: PRHDT and FYEKMQ (reference sequence). The CDR3 is made up of 12 amino acids. The CDR3 protein is CASSFSTGELFF. The CDR3 nucleotides read TGTGCCAGCAGCTTTTCCACCGGGGAGCTGTTTTTT. Drawing the rest from reference TRBV13 and TRBJ2-2, the complete variable domain is AAGVIQSPRHLIKEKRETATLKCYPIPRHDTVYWYQQGPGQDPQFLISFYEKMQSDKGSIPDRFSAQQFSDYHSELNMSSLELGDSALYFCASSFSTGELFFGEGSRLTVL.

V gene TRBV25-1 combines with J gene TRBJ2-6; possibly TRBD1 for D (5 bases). With 6 bases removed from V and 0 bases from J, the gap between germline ends came to 12 bases. This CDR3 spans 16 amino acids. Germline V CDR1 and CDR2: MGHDK, SYGVNS. The CDR3 sequence: CASRGVTPSGANVLTF. CDR3 nucleotides: TGTGCCAGCAGAGGGGTGACCCCCTCTGGGGCCAACGTCCTGACTTTC.

The V gene is TRBV28, the J gene TRBJ1-2; 10 bases match TRBD1. Germline V gives CDR1 MDHEN, CDR2 SYDVKM. The CDR3 has 15 amino acids. With 6 bases clipped from V and 0 bases from J, the junction kept 4 bases outside the gene matches. The CDR3 DNA reads TGTGCCAGCAGGATAGACAGGGGGCCTAACTATGGCTACACCTTC. Translated, it gives CASRIDRGPNYGYTF.

This rearrangement joins TRBV5-4 to TRBJ2-7; 7 bases match TRBD2. The CDR3 length is 14 residues. Trimming cost V 4 bases and J 0 bases; bases outside gene matches: 4. Germline lookup yields CDR1 SGHNT and CDR2 YYREEE (reference sequence). CDR3 loop: CASSPRGNSYEQYF. The CDR3 nucleotides read TGTGCCAGCAGCCCGCGGGGGAACTCCTACGAGCAGTACTTC.

The chain carries TRBV5-5 and TRBJ2-7; TRBD1 or TRBD2 may be the D gene (5 bases each). With 2 bases removed from V and 6 bases from J, the gap between germline ends came to 15 bases. The CDR3 spans 14 residues. CDR1 and CDR2 (germline): SGHKS, YYEKEE (reference sequence). CDR3 residues: CASSLRGARGEQYF. DNA for the CDR3: TGTGCCAGCAGCTTACGAGGGGCCCGAGGCGAGCAGTACTTC.

The chain joins TRBV29-1 to TRBJ1-2, with D maybe TRBD1 (5 bases). The CDR3 has 13 residues. Germline V gene lookup returns CDR1 SQVTM and CDR2 ANQGSEA. Between the trimmed V and J ends, which lost 0 bases and 7 bases, there was a span of 12 bases. The CDR3 bases are TGCAGCGTTGAAGATCCGGTAGGGGCTGGCTACACCTTC. It translates to CSVEDPVGAGYTF.

This clone has just one count. The V call is TRBV15, the J call TRBJ1-2, with a weak D call TRBD1 (5 bases). V was cut by 0 bases and J by 7 bases, with 21 bases left in between. The CDR3 consists of 17 residues. The germline V gene encodes CDR1 LNHNV and CDR2 YYDKDF (reference sequence). CDR3 loop: CATSRDPIRGGNTGYTF. For the CDR3, the DNA is TGTGCCACCAGCAGAGATCCAATAAGGGGCGGAAATACTGGCTACACCTTC.

V and J are TRBV28 and TRBJ1-2; possible D gene TRBD1, 5 bases. V lost 1 base, J lost 7 bases, and 16 bases lay in between. The germline V gene has CDR1 MDHEN and CDR2 SYDVKM. The length of the CDR3 is 15 residues. CDR3 sequence (DNA): TGTGCCAGCAGTTTATACAGGTCGTCGGCAGGTGGCTACACCTTC. This gives the protein CASSLYRSSAGGYTF.

The chain joins TRBV6-5 to TRBJ1-5; no clear D. V lost 0 bases and J 11 bases, leaving 17 bases between the germline ends. This CDR3 spans 15 amino acids. CDR1 MNHEY and CDR2 SVGAGI come from the germline V gene. CDR3 sequence (DNA): TGTGCCAGCAGTTACTCGGAGACGCCCCCGTCAGCCCAGCATTTT. This encodes CASSYSETPPSAQHF.

V gene TRBV9 combines with J gene TRBJ1-3; no definite D call. CDR3 size: 20 residues. V lost 1 base, J lost 4 bases, and 27 bases lay in between. Germline assignment: CDR1 SGDLS and CDR2 YYNGEE. CDR3 region: CASSVIPIPVVGILGNTIYF. DNA for the CDR3: TGTGCCAGCAGCGTAATTCCGATACCAGTAGTTGGAATTCTAGGAAACACCATATATTTT. Drawing the rest from reference TRBV9 and TRBJ1-3, the complete variable domain is DSGVTQTPKHLITATGQRVTLRCSPRSGDLSVYWYQQSLDQGLQFLIQYYNGEERAKGNILERFSAQQFPDLHSELNLSSLELGDSALYFCASSVIPIPVVGILGNTIYFGEGSWLTVV.

This clone was recorded a few times. The genes are TRBV27 and TRBJ1-2, with D possibly matching TRBD1 (6 bases). CDR1 and CDR2 from the germline V gene are MNHEY and SMNVEV (reference sequence). The CDR3 has 13 residues. Trimming cost V 9 bases and J 2 bases, with 13 bases left between them. The CDR3 is CASRGGQNYGYTF. In nucleotides, the CDR3 is TGTGCCAGTAGGGGTGGACAGAACTATGGCTACACCTTC.

The chain combines TRBV6-6 with TRBJ2-3; no firm D call. V lost 8 bases and J lost 2, with 5 bases in between. Per the germline V gene, CDR1 is MNHNY and CDR2 is SVGAGI (reference sequence). The CDR3 consists of 11 residues. CDR3 sequence (DNA): TGTGCCAGCCTGATCACAGATACGCAGTATTTT. Its translation: CASLITDTQYF.

V gene TRBV6-5 combines with J gene TRBJ1-2, with D possibly matching TRBD1 (6 bases). The CDR3 extends over 14 amino acids. V was cut by 4 bases and J by 3 bases, with 12 bases left in between. Germline V gives CDR1 MNHEY, CDR2 SVGAGI. The CDR3 bases are TGTGCCAGCAGTTTCACAGGGCAGGACTATGGCTACACCTTC. This codes for CASSFTGQDYGYTF.